This T cell receptor beta chain was recovered during a study of monozygotic twins with inflammatory bowel disease. General study points: IBD patients carried less diverse TCRbeta repertoires (inverse Simpson) than healthy co-twins.

The CDR3 totals 14 residues. CDR1 and CDR2 (germline): LNHNV, YYDKDF (reference sequence). On this clonotype itself: Antigen unknown.

Every sample had its cDNA made across eight separate reactions. During cDNA synthesis, UMIs that each contained a 6-nucleotide sample barcode were added by means of template switching. After re-calling the 5' RACE reads, TCRdb lists one entry per CDR3 protein, DNA absent. The table for this sample gives over 200,000 distinct CDR3 sequences. The sample was blood. The chain joins TRBV15 to TRBJ2-7. The clonotype comes from a human donor with ulcerative colitis or Crohn's disease, or a healthy co-twin of an affected twin (not recorded which). The CDR3 loop reads CATSTDGPVYEQYF.